These T cell receptor beta chains were read from a single sample in a study of cytomegalovirus exposure and HLA in healthy donors. Assay: immunoSEQ multiplex PCR; the TCRdb copy retains only in-frame clones and omits some. The table includes about 130,000 clones, 80% detected once. The sequenced sample consisted of PBMCs. Receptors originate from a woman aged 40 to 55 in good health and CMV-seronegative. Each CDR3 is given with its conserved first and last residue. D genes are given only for firm matches. Clone size appears in some rows only: once, few, many, or a class for an expanded clone.

size	D	V	J	CDR3	DNA
once	TRBD2	TRBV7-9	TRBJ2-1	CASSFSGDEQFF	TGTGCCAGCAGCTTTAGCGGGGATGAGCAGTTCTTC
NA	NA	TRBV25-1	TRBJ1-5	CASSEGRGRQPQHF	TGTGCCAGTAGTGAGGGGAGGGGACGGCAGCCCCAGCATTTT
NA	TRBD1	TRBV2	TRBJ2-7	CASRERGQGVYEQYF	TGTGCCAGCAGGGAGCGTGGTCAGGGGGTCTACGAGCAGTACTTC
NA	NA	TRBV29-1	TRBJ1-2	CSVALGINYGYPF	NA
many	TRBD1	TRBV7-8	TRBJ1-5	CASSPGQGYSNQPQHF	TGTGCCAGCAGCCCCGGACAGGGCTATAGCAATCAGCCCCAGCATTTT
NA	NA	TRBV4-3	TRBJ2-1	CASSQDGRERLGNEQFF	TGCGCCAGCAGCCAAGATGGCAGGGAAAGGTTGGGAAATGAGCAGTTCTTC
NA	TRBD1	TRBV5-4	TRBJ1-2	CASSLGDGQGYGYTF	TGTGCCAGCAGCTTGGGGGACGGACAGGGCTATGGCTACACCTTC
NA	NA	TRBV9	TRBJ1-2	CASSPQGGLGAIGYTF	TGTGCCAGCAGCCCCCAGGGAGGGTTAGGGGCTATTGGCTACACCTTC
NA	NA	TRBV15	TRBJ1-4	CATSKDRSQNEKLFF	TGTGCCACCAGCAAAGACAGAAGTCAAAATGAAAAACTGTTTTTT
NA	TRBD1	TRBV19	TRBJ2-1	CASSTGQGASEQFF	TGTGCCAGTAGTACGGGACAGGGGGCTAGCGAGCAGTTCTTC
NA	NA	TRBV29-1	TRBJ1-1	CSVERGSTEAFF	TGCAGCGTTGAAAGGGGGTCCACTGAAGCTTTCTTT
NA	NA	TRBV4-3	TRBJ2-2	CASSQDPGGPNTGELFF	TGCGCCAGCAGCCAAGATCCGGGGGGCCCGAACACCGGGGAGCTGTTTTTT
NA	TRBD1	TRBV6-5	TRBJ2-7	CASRPGQGSNEQYF	TGTGCCAGCAGACCGGGACAGGGGTCCAACGAGCAGTACTTC
NA	NA	TRBV28	TRBJ1-6	CASSLRGSSPLHF	TGTGCCAGCAGTTTACGGGGTTCATCACCCCTCCACTTT
NA	NA	TRBV10-3	TRBJ1-2	CAISESRVSYGYTF	TGTGCCATCAGTGAATCCAGGGTGAGCTATGGCTACACCTTC
NA	TRBD2	TRBV2	TRBJ2-1	CASSGGLGIAGVYNEQFF	TGTGCCAGCAGTGGGGGGTTGGGGATAGCGGGAGTCTACAATGAGCAGTTCTTC
NA	TRBD2	TRBV18	TRBJ2-7	CASSPLASGGTYEQYF	TGTGCCAGCTCACCACTTGCCAGCGGGGGAACCTACGAGCAGTACTTC
NA	TRBD1	TRBV10-3	TRBJ2-1	CAISRDRAPHSYNEQFF	TGTGCCATCAGTCGAGACAGGGCTCCCCACTCCTACAATGAGCAGTTCTTC
NA	NA	TRBV12-1	TRBJ2-1	CASSTWRDFKFF	TGTGCCAGCAGCACCTGGAGGGACTTTAAGTTCTTC
NA	NA	TRBV7-8	TRBJ2-5	CASSHSRETQYF	TGTGCCAGCAGCCACAGCAGAGAGACCCAGTACTTC
NA	NA	TRBV10-3	TRBJ1-6	CAISGQDGSPLHF	TGTGCCATCAGTGGACAGGACGGGTCACCCCTCCACTTT
NA	NA	TRBV7-9	TRBJ1-1	CASSSGRGVNTEAFF	TGTGCCAGCAGCTCCGGACGGGGAGTGAACACTGAAGCTTTCTTT